These 22 T cell receptor beta chains were sequenced from one sample in a study of cytomegalovirus exposure and HLA in healthy donors. PCR was performed using 60 Vbeta and 13 Jbeta primers. Produced via immunoSEQ multiplex PCR; TCRdb's table is partial and in-frame only. The table shows some 250,000 clones, with 82% occurring only once. Sequencing was carried out using PBMCs. The source is a middle-aged woman in good health and CMV-seropositive.

The CDR3 DNA follows: TGTGCCAGCAGTGAATCCGGGACTAGGGGATCCGGGGAGCTGTTTTTT. Its translation is CASSESGTRGSGELFF. The rearrangement joins TRBV6-4 to TRBJ2-2, with 8 positions matching TRBD2. The V segment lost 3 bases and the J segment 6 bases; nucleotides outside the gene matches: 9. This CDR3 is built from 16 residues. CDR1 and CDR2 from the germline V gene are MRHNA and SNTAGT.

Regarding this clone: The germline gene is not matched at one end of the junction; a read error may be the cause. This chain links TRBV7-9 with TRBJ1-1; possible D gene TRBD1, 6 bases. The CDR3 loop spans 11 amino acids. Germline V gene sequence: CDR1 SEHNR, CDR2 FQNEAQ (reference sequence). DNA of the CDR3: TGTTCCAGCAGCCATGGGACAGAAGCTTTCTTT. Its translation is CSSSHGTEAFF.

The chain is built from TRBV7-3 and TRBJ2-1, with a weak D call TRBD1 (7 bases). Germline assignment: CDR1 SGHTA and CDR2 FQGTGA. The CDR3 consists of 12 residues. Trimming cost V 4 bases and J 8 bases, with 9 bases left between them. Here the CDR3 DNA reads TGTGCCAGCAGCTCCAGGGGGGATGAGCAGTTCTTC. This codes for CASSSRGDEQFF.

The chain carries TRBV7-9 and TRBJ2-7; 7 positions match TRBD1. This CDR3 comprises 14 residues. The junction had 4 bases not matched to a gene; V was cut back by 4 bases and J by 1 base. Germline V gene lookup returns CDR1 SEHNR and CDR2 FQNEAQ (reference sequence). DNA for the CDR3: TGTGCCAGCAGCTCCGACAGGGTTTCCTACGAGCAGTACTTC. As protein: CASSSDRVSYEQYF.

The gene calls are TRBV6-5 and TRBJ2-1, with TRBD2 identical over 9 bases. This CDR3 contains 14 residues. The trim removed 5 bases at V and 4 bases at J, leaving 3 bases unmatched. Germline CDR1 and CDR2: MNHEY and SVGAGI. The CDR3 reads CASSRGGEYNEQFF. The CDR3 region has the DNA TGTGCCAGCAGTCGCGGGGGGGAATACAATGAGCAGTTCTTC.

CDR3 region: CASSFTSGNQETQYF. The CDR3 coding sequence is TGTGCCAGCAGCTTCACTAGCGGGAACCAAGAGACCCAGTACTTC. This rearrangement joins TRBV7-2 to TRBJ2-5; 10 positions agree with TRBD2. V was clipped by 3 bases and J by 0 bases; unmatched bases: 1. This CDR3 comprises 15 residues. Germline V lookup: CDR1 SGHTA, CDR2 FQGNSA.

For this clone: This same CDR3 is encoded by further DNA sequences in the sample. The chain couples TRBV19 to TRBJ2-5, with 9 bases fitting TRBD1. The CDR3 totals 13 residues. J was trimmed by 3 bases and V by 6 bases; bases with no gene match: 2. Germline V CDR1 and CDR2: LNHDA, SQIVND (reference sequence). In DNA form, the CDR3 reads TGTGCCAGTAGCAGGGACAGGGAAGAGACCCAGTACTTC. This sequence encodes CASSRDREETQYF.

This chain links TRBV7-2 with TRBJ1-1, with D possibly matching TRBD1 (6 bases). Trimming shortened V by 10 bases and J by 1 base, and 19 bases separated the two germline ends. The CDR3 covers 15 residues. Germline assignment: CDR1 SGHTA and CDR2 FQGNSA. The CDR3 here is CATQPVLGANTEAFF. CDR3 nucleotide sequence: TGTGCCACCCAGCCAGTCTTGGGGGCGAACACTGAAGCTTTCTTT. The complete variable domain, with remaining parts taken from reference TRBV7-2 and TRBJ1-1, reads GAGVSQSPSNKVTEKGKDVELRCDPISGHTALYWYRQSLGQGLEFLIYFQGNSAPDKSGLPSDRFSAERTGGSVSTLTIQRTQQEDSAVYLCATQPVLGANTEAFFGQGTRLTVV.

As regards this clone: It is unclear where the CDR3 begins or ends on the DNA, so no DNA is shown, and the CDR3 is as TCRdb lists it. The chain recombines TRBV30 with TRBJ1-2; the DNA was not used to check the table's D call, TRBD1. The V gene's germline CDR1 is GTSNPN and CDR2 SVGIG (reference sequence). Ends included, the CDR3 has 13 residues. The CDR3 reads CAWRAAVGTGITF.

The genes are TRBV7-2 and TRBJ1-6; weak D call: TRBD1 (5 bases). This CDR3 contains 18 residues. Trimming pared 4 bases from V and 0 bases from J, leaving 16 bases between. Germline V CDR1 and CDR2: SGHTA, FQGNSA. Written as DNA, the CDR3 is TGTGCCAGCAGCTCTGGGGGGACGGAAAGCTCCTATAATTCACCCCTCCACTTT. This translates into CASSSGGTESSYNSPLHF.

The V gene is TRBV2, the J gene TRBJ1-3; D is uncertain. CDR1 and CDR2 (germline): SNHLY, FYNNEI. The germline V and J ends were trimmed by 4 bases and 3 bases, with 7 bases remaining between them. CDR3 length: 13 residues. The CDR3 DNA follows: TGTGCCAGCAGTGGCAGTTATGGAAACACCATATATTTT. The encoded protein is CASSGSYGNTIYF.

This clone was seen once. This chain uses TRBV4-3 with TRBJ1-3, with D possibly being TRBD1 (5 bases). The germline V gene encodes CDR1 LGHNA and CDR2 YSLEER. The ends were cut back, 1 base at V and 0 bases at J, with 19 bases in the middle. The CDR3 loop spans 19 amino acids. The CDR3 DNA follows: TGCGCCAGCAGCCAAGCCCCGGGGGTTGGGGGATTCTCTGGAAACACCATATATTTT. It translates to CASSQAPGVGGFSGNTIYF.

In the case of this clone: This CDR3 is also generated by other DNA sequences in the sample. The chain uses TRBV5-1 and TRBJ2-5, with TRBD1 matching 9 bases. Germline trimming cut 4 bases from V and 0 bases from J; bases unmatched to any gene: 1. The CDR3 contains 14 residues. Germline V CDR1 and CDR2: SGHRS, YFSETQ. The CDR3 region has the DNA TGCGCCAGCAGCGGGGACAGGGACCAAGAGACCCAGTACTTC. Translated: CASSGDRDQETQYF.

Comments on this clone: The junction departs from the called germline gene at one end, perhaps through a read error. V usage is TRBV18 and J usage is TRBJ2-5; 7 bases align to TRBD2. The CDR3 loop spans 12 amino acids. The germline gives CDR1 KGHSH, CDR2 LQKENI. The CDR3 DNA reads TGTGCCAGCTGCGCGGGGGAAGAGGCCCAGTACTTC. This sequence encodes CASCAGEEAQYF.

CDR3: CASSGLARGTEAFF. The CDR3 nucleotides read TGTGCCAGCAGTGGATTAGCCAGGGGTACTGAAGCTTTCTTT. The chain combines TRBV2 with TRBJ1-1, with D tentatively TRBD1 (6 bases). Germline V gene lookup returns CDR1 SNHLY and CDR2 FYNNEI. This CDR3 is 14 amino acids long. V was trimmed by 4 bases and J by 5 bases, leaving 14 bases between them.

The gene calls are TRBV4-1 and TRBJ1-1; 9 positions agree with TRBD1. V gave up 0 bases and J gave up 5 bases; unmatched junction bases: 16. Germline assignment: CDR1 MGHRA and CDR2 YSYEKL. The CDR3 consists of 19 residues. The CDR3 protein is CASSQDHYTGTGLVTEAFF. DNA of the CDR3: TGCGCCAGCAGCCAAGATCATTACACCGGGACAGGGTTGGTAACTGAAGCTTTCTTT.

This clone was picked up one time. The gene calls are TRBV4-3 and TRBJ1-3; D call uncertain. V was shortened by 4 bases and J by 0 bases, with 16 bases between the two germline ends. CDR1 is LGHNA and CDR2 is YSLEER in the germline V gene. The CDR3 runs to 17 residues. DNA of the CDR3: TGCGCCAGCAGCCCAGGACTGAAGAGCATCTCTGGAAACACCATATATTTT. It yields the protein CASSPGLKSISGNTIYF.

The chain couples TRBV10-2 to TRBJ2-5, with 9 bases identical to TRBD1. The V and J ends lost 5 bases and 5 bases, in that order; junction bases with no gene match: 9. This CDR3 contains 15 residues. Germline CDR1 WSHSY, CDR2 SAAADI. CDR3 residues: CASSPGTGLGETQYF. CDR3 sequence (DNA): TGCGCCAGCAGTCCCGGGACAGGGTTGGGGGAGACCCAGTACTTC.

This sequence joins TRBV9 and TRBJ2-2; possible D gene TRBD2, 5 bases. V shed 3 bases and J shed 7 bases, with 10 bases lying between them. Germline-derived CDR1 and CDR2 are SGDLS and YYNGEE. The CDR3 spans 13 residues. CDR3: CASSDEGYGELFF. The CDR3 coding sequence is TGTGCCAGCAGCGATGAGGGTTACGGGGAGCTGTTTTTT.

The V and J genes are TRBV15 and TRBJ1-1; D is undetermined. CDR3 length equals 19 residues. V lost 3 bases to trimming and J lost 0 bases, with 23 bases between them. Germline-derived CDR1 and CDR2 are LNHNV and YYDKDF (reference sequence). For the CDR3, the DNA is TGTGCCACCAGCAGTGATAAAGACTCCCCGGTAAGGATGAACACTGAAGCTTTCTTT. It yields the protein CATSSDKDSPVRMNTEAFF.

The V and J genes are TRBV7-6 and TRBJ2-7; 9 bases map to TRBD1. The CDR3 covers 15 residues. V shed 5 bases and J 5 bases; nucleotides not matched to a gene: 10. The germline CDR1 and CDR2 sequences are SGHVS and FNYEAQ. CDR3 DNA sequence: TGTGCCAGCAGCCAACTGGGGACAGGGCTCCACGAGCAGTACTTC. Protein: CASSQLGTGLHEQYF.

The CDR3 nucleotides read TGTGCCAGTAGTATAGCTCTGGGACAGATTCTGATTTATGGCTACACCTTC. Translating it yields CASSIALGQILIYGYTF. The rearrangement uses TRBV19 and TRBJ1-2, with 7 positions matching TRBD1. Unmatched junction bases numbered 13, after V lost 1 base and J lost 5 bases. Germline CDR1 is LNHDA and CDR2 is SQIVND (reference sequence). There are 17 residues in the CDR3.